This TCR beta chain stems from a study of beta chain features in type 1 diabetes. As for the study in general: The study found patients and healthy donors alike in age, gender and cell yields.

Expressed TCRB transcripts were sequenced after all isolated RNA was converted to cDNA. Clones were sequenced by immunoSEQ multiplex PCR, and TCRdb holds only the in-frame ones, with some missing. The table includes hundreds of thousands of clones, around an eighth detected once. Study results and caveats: In the patient group, naive, central memory and Treg TCRB repertoires seemed more alike than in the healthy donor group. In all four CD4+ subsets, TCRB CDR3 length was significantly, moderately reduced in type 1 diabetes. No resolution was reached here on whether HLA type influences TCRB rearrangement.

V lost 3 bases and J lost 5; bases outside the gene matches: 14. The germline CDR1 and CDR2 sequences are SGHDN and FVKESK. This CDR3 region has 17 residues. Isolation of CD4+ naive, central memory, regulatory and stem cell-like memory cells was achieved by sorting via CD45RO/CCR7/CD25/CD127/CD95/CD27. With respect to this clone: Its cognate antigen is unknown.

This sequence originates from a man aged 18 to 30 with type 1 diabetes. Sequencing was carried out using naive CD4+ T cells from blood. The chain uses TRBV14 and TRBJ2-7, with 9 bases identical to TRBD1. CDR3 coding DNA: TGTGCCAGCAGCCATGTTAAACCGGGACAGGGTCGAGACGAGCAGTACTTC. Its protein product is CASSHVKPGQGRDEQYF.